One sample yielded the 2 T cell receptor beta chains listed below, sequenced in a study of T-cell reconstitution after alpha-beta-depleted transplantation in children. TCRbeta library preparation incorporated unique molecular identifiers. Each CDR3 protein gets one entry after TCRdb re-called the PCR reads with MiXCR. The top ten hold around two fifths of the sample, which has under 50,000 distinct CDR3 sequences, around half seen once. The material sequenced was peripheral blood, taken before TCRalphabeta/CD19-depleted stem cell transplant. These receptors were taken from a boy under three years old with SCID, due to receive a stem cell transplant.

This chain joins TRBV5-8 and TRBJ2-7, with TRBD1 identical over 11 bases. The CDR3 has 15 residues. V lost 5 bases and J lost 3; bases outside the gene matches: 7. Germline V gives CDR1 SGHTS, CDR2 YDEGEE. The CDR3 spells CASSLGQGAVYEQYF. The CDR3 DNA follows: TGTGCCAGCAGTCTCGGACAGGGGGCCGTCTACGAGCAGTACTTC.

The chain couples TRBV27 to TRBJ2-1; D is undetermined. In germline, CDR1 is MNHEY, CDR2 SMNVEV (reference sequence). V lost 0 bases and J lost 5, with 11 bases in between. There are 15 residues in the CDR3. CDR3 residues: CASSLSPRGDNEQFF. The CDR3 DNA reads TGTGCCAGCAGTTTATCCCCCCGCGGAGACAATGAGCAGTTCTTC.